The clone carrying this T cell receptor beta chain was counted only a few times. Its specificity is not known. The sample is drawn from a study of T cells after yellow fever vaccination. Study observations and caveats: Contaminating bulk clonotypes could be abundant in FACS-sorted repertoires. The study re-detected most primary-vaccination clones after the booster (96% CD4, 85% to 90% CD8).

Template switching by 5'RACE produced TCR cDNA, adding a universal primer site and UMIs. A single record per CDR3 protein comes from TCRdb applying MiXCR to the 5' RACE reads. The sample records approximately 170,000 distinct CDR3 sequences, about 10% being singletons. The sample here was CD8+ T cells sorted from PBMCs, taken 15 days after the yellow fever booster vaccination. The receptor comes from a man aged 18-30 years who received the YFV17D yellow fever vaccine.

The CDR3 here is CSAAGQGEEDTQYF. For the CDR3, the DNA is TGCAGCGCCGCGGGACAGGGGGAGGAAGATACGCAGTATTTT. This chain joins TRBV29-1 and TRBJ2-3, with 11 bases that match TRBD1. Per the germline V gene, CDR1 is SQVTM and CDR2 is ANQGSEA. With V trimmed by 7 bases and J by 5 bases, 8 bases remained unmatched. CDR3 size: 14 residues.